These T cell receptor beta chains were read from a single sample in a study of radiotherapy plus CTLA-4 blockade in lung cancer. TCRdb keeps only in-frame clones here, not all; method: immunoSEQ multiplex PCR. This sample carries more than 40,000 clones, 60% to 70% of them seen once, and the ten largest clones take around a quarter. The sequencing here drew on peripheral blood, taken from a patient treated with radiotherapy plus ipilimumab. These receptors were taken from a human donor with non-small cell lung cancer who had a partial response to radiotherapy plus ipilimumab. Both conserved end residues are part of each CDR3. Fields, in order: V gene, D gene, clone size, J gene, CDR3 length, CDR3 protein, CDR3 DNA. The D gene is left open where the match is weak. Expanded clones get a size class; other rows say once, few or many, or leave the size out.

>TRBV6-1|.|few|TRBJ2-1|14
CASSKQGSYNEQFF
TGTGCCAGCAGTAAACAGGGCTCCTACAATGAGCAGTTCTTC
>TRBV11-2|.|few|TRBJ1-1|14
CASSLVGVRTEAFF
TGTGCCAGCAGCTTAGTAGGGGTTCGAACTGAAGCTTTCTTT
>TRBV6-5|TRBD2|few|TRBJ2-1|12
CASGLAGNEQFF
TGTGCCAGCGGACTAGCGGGAAATGAGCAGTTCTTC
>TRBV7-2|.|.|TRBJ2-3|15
CASSLGGPASDTQYF
TGTGCCAGCAGCTTAGGAGGGCCAGCCTCAGATACGCAGTATTTT
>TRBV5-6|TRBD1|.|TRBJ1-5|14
CASSFSGGGQPQHF
TGTGCCAGCAGCTTTTCAGGGGGAGGTCAGCCCCAGCATTTT
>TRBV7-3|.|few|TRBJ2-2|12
CASSHRAGELFF
TGTGCCAGCAGCCACAGGGCCGGGGAGCTGTTTTTT
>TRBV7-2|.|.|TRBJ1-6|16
CASSSYQGLENSPLHF
TGTGCCAGCAGCTCCTATCAGGGGTTGGAGAATTCACCCCTCCACTTT
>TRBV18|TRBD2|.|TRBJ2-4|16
CASSPIAGTAKNIQYF
TGTGCCAGCTCACCAATAGCGGGAACGGCCAAAAACATTCAGTACTTC
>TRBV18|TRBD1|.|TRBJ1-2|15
CASFPGGQGISDYTF
TGTGCCAGCTTCCCGGGCGGACAGGGGATCTCTGACTACACCTTC
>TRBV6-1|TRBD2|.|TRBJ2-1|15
CASVAGTSGIRWAFF
TGTGCCAGCGTAGCCGGGACTAGCGGGATACGGTGGGCGTTCTTC
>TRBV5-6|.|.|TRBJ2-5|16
CASSLTLGSRQETQYF
TGTGCCAGCAGCTTGACGCTCGGGAGTCGCCAAGAGACCCAGTACTTC
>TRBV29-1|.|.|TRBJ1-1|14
CSVHLPGSNTEAFF
TGCAGCGTTCATTTGCCAGGGTCTAACACTGAAGCTTTCTTT
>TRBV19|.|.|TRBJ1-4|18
CASSALAPLPGEGEKLFF
TGTGCCAGTAGTGCCCTAGCCCCCCTCCCAGGGGAAGGGGAAAAACTGTTTTTT
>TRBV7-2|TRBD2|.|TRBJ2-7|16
CASSLGGGGATYEQYF
TGTGCCAGCAGCTTAGGGGGCGGGGGGGCTACCTACGAGCAGTACTTC
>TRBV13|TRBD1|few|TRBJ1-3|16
CASSERQGRSGNTIYF
TGTGCCAGCAGCGAGAGACAGGGCCGCTCTGGAAACACCATATATTTT
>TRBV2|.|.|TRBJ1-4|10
CASSGTKLFF
TGTGCCAGCAGTGGGACTAAACTGTTTTTT
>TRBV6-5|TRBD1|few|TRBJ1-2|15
CASSYGTGGYYGYTF
TGTGCCAGCAGTTACGGGACAGGGGGCTACTATGGCTACACCTTC
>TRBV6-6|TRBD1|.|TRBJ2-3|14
CASSLQGVADTQYF
TGTGCCAGCAGCTTACAGGGGGTCGCAGATACGCAGTATTTT
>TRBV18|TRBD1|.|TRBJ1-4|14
CASSVLGQDEKLFF
TGTGCCAGCTCCGTCCTAGGACAGGATGAAAAACTGTTTTTT
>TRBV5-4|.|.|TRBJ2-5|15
CASSLGATPEGTQYF
TGTGCCAGCAGCTTGGGGGCCACTCCTGAGGGGACCCAGTACTTC
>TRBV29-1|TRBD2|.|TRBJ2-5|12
CSVVSGTYEQYF
TGCAGCGTTGTCAGCGGGACCTATGAGCAGTACTTC